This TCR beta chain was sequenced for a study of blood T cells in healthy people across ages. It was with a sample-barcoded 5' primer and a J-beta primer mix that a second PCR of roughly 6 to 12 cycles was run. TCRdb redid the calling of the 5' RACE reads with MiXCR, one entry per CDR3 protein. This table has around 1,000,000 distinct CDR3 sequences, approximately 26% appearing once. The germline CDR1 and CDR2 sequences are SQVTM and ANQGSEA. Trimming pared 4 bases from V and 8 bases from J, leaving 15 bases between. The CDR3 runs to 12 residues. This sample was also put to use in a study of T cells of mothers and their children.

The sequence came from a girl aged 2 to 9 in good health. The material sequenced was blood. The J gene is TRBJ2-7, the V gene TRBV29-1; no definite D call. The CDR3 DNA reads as TGCAGCGTTGTATACAGCCCCCATCAGCAGTACTTC. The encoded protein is CSVVYSPHQQYF.